Sequencing of this T cell receptor (beta chain) was carried out in a study of T cell responses to AZD1222 COVID-19 vaccine. Study-wide points: At baseline, just five to seven AZD1222 recipients tested seropositive. Females made up more of the donors, who were largely white British, and clonal diversity may have come out too low.

Repertoires were generated with immunoSEQ multiplex PCR, while TCRdb's copy carries only in-frame clones and drops some. The sample lists roughly 120,000 clones, more than 80% occurring once. Germline V lookup: CDR1 MNHNY, CDR2 SVGAGI (reference sequence). The CDR3 loop spans 11 amino acids. Trimming took off 10 bases at V and 10 bases at J, with 16 bases between the two ends. Comment on this clone: Antigen specificity is unknown.

Pooling was applied to second doses at about 4 or about 12 weeks. Sequences were derived from peripheral blood, sampled 28 days after the second AZD1222 dose. The chain couples TRBV6-6 to TRBJ1-2, with D unresolved. The sequence was obtained from an adult who received the AZD1222 COVID-19 vaccine. The CDR3 loop is CATARGADYTF. CDR3 nucleotides: TGTGCCACCGCCCGGGGAGCTGACTACACCTTC.